The clone carrying this TCR beta chain was counted ten times or more. Using RNA transcripts as the source, TCR beta CDR3 regions were amplified. A set of HTBI primers served as the primers for a first-round RT-PCR of the TCR CDR3. TCRdb re-called the multiplex PCR reads through MiXCR, storing one row per CDR3 protein. Of about 690,000 distinct CDR3 sequences detected, 15% to 20% appear once; the ten largest clones hold roughly a sixth. Patients were aged 18 to 65, had disease duration under 2 months, and had newly diagnosed hyperthyroidism. Patients having uncontrolled infection, another autoimmune disease, pregnancy or lactation were not included. This sample was taken from a study of T cells in Graves' hyperthyroidism and ophthalmopathy. This CDR3 has 14 residues. Looked up from germline, CDR1 is LNHDA and CDR2 is SQIVND (reference sequence). V was trimmed by 7 bases and J by 4 bases, leaving 16 bases between them.

This clonotype was obtained from a man aged 50 to 59 with Graves' hyperthyroidism. The chain carries TRBV19 and TRBJ1-1; no reliable D call. The sequenced sample was blood. The CDR3 nucleotides read TGTGCCAGTATGAGGAGGGCTGGCGGCACTGAAGCTTTCTTT. Translating gives CASMRRAGGTEAFF.